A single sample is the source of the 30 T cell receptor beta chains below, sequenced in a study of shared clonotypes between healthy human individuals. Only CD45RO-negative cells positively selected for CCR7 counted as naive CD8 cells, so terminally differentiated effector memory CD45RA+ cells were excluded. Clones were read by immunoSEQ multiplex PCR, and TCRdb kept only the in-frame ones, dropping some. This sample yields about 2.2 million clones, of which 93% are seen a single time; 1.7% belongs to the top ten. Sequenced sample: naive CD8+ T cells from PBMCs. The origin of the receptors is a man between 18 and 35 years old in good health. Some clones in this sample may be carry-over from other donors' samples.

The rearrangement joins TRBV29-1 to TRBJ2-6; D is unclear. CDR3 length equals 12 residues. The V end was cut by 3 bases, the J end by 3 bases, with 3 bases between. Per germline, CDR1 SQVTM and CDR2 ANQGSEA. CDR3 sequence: CSVEGGANVLTF. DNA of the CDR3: TGCAGCGTTGAGGGTGGGGCCAACGTCCTGACTTTC.

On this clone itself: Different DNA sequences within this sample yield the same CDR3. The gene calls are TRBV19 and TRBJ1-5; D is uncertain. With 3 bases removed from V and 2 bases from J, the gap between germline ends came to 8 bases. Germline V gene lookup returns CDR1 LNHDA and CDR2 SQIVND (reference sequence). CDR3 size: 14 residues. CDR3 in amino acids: CASSIRQGNQPQHF. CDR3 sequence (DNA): TGTGCCAGTAGTATCAGGCAGGGCAATCAGCCCCAGCATTTT.

The DNA of the CDR3 is TGTGCCAGCAGTGCTCCGACAGGGGGCGCGGCGAATGAGCAGTTCTTC. Encoded protein: CASSAPTGGAANEQFF. The V call is TRBV27, the J call TRBJ2-1, with 10 bases fitting TRBD1. Per germline, CDR1 MNHEY and CDR2 SMNVEV (reference sequence). V was pared by 5 bases and J by 7 bases, with 11 bases of the junction left unmatched. The CDR3 contains 16 residues.

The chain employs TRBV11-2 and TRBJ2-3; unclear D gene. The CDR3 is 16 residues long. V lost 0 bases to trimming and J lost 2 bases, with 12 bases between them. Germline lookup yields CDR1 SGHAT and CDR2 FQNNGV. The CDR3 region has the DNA TGTGCCAGCAGCTTAGATCAGATTAGCTCCACAGATACGCAGTATTTT. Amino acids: CASSLDQISSTDTQYF.

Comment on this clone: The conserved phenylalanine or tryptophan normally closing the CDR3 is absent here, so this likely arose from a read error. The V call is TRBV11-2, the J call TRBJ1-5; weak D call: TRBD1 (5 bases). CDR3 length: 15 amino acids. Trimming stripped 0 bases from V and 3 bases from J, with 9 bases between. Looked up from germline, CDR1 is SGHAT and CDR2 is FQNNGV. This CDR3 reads CASSLDRQYNQPQHL. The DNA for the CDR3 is TGTGCCAGCAGCTTAGACCGACAGTACAATCAGCCCCAGCATCTT.

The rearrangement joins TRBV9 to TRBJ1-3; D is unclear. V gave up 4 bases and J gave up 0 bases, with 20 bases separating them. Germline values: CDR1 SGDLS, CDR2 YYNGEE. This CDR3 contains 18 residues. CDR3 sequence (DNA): TGTGCCAGCAGCACCGATCTGTTGACGGCTAGCTCTGGAAACACCATATATTTT. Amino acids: CASSTDLLTASSGNTIYF.

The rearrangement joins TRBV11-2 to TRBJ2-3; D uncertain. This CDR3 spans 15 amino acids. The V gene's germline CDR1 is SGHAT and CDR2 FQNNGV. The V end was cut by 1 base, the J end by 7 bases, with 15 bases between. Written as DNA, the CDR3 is TGTGCCAGCAGCTTAGTGTTAGGTAGAATCAATACGCAGTATTTT. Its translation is CASSLVLGRINTQYF.

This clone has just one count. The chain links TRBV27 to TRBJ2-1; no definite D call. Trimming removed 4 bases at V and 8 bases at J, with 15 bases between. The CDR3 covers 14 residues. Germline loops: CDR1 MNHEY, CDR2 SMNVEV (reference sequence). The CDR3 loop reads CASSSLASEDEQFF. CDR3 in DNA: TGTGCCAGCAGTTCCCTGGCGTCCGAGGATGAGCAGTTCTTC.

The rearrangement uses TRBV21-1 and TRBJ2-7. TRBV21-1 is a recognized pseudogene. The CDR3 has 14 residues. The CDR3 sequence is CASSHQTLGHEQYF. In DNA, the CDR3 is TGTGCCAGCAGCCATCAGACCCTTGGCCACGAGCAGTACTTC.

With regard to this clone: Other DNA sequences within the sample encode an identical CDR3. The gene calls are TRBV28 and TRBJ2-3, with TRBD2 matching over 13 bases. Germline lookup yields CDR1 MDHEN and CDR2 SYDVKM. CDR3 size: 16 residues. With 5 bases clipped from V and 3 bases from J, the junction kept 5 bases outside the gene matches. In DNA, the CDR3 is TGTGCCAGCAGTCTAGGACTAGCGGGGGAAACAGATACGCAGTATTTT. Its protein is CASSLGLAGETDTQYF.

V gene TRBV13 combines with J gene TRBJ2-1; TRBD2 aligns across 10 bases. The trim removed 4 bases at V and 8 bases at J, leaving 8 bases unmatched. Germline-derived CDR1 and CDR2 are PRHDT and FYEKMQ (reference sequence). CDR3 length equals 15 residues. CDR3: CASSSRSSGSDEQFF. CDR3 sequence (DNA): TGTGCCAGCAGCTCCCGGTCTAGCGGGAGCGATGAGCAGTTCTTC.

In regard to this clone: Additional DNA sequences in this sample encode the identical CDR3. DNA of the CDR3: TGTGCCAGCAGCTTAGCGCTGGGCACTGAAGCTTTCTTT. Amino acids: CASSLALGTEAFF. The chain has TRBV7-9 and TRBJ1-1; D ambiguous. CDR1 is SEHNR, CDR2 FQNEAQ, per germline (reference sequence). This CDR3 has 13 amino acids. The V end lost 0 bases, the J end lost 4 bases, and 6 bases lay between the germline ends.

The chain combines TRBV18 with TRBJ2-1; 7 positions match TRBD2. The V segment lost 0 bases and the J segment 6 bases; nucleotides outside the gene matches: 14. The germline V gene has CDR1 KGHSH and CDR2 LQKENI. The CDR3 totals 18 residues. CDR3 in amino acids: CASSPPQTYFLAANEQFF. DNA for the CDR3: TGTGCCAGCTCACCACCCCAAACTTATTTCCTAGCGGCCAATGAGCAGTTCTTC.

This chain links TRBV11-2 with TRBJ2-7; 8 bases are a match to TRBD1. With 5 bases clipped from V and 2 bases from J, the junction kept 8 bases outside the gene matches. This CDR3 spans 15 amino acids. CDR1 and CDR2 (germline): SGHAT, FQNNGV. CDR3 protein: CASSHGQGPTYEQYF. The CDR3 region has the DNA TGTGCCAGCAGCCACGGACAGGGACCCACCTACGAGCAGTACTTC.

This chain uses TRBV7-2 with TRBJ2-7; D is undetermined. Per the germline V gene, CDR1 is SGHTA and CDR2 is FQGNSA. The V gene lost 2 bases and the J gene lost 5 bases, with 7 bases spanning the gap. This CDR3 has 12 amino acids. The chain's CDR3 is CASSLRPHEQYF. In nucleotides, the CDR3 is TGTGCCAGCAGCTTAAGGCCCCACGAGCAGTACTTC.

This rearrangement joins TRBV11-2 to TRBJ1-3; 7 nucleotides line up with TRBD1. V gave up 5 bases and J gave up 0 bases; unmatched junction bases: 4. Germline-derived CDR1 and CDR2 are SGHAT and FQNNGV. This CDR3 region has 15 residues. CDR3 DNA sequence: TGTGCCAGCAGCCCCGGGACAGCCTCTGGAAACACCATATATTTT. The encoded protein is CASSPGTASGNTIYF.

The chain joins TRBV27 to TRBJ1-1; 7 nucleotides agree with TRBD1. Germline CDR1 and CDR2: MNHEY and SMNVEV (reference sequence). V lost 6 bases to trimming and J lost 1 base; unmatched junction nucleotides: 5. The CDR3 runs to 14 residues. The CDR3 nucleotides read TGTGCCAGCAGACTACAGGGGTCGAACACTGAAGCTTTCTTT. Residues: CASRLQGSNTEAFF.

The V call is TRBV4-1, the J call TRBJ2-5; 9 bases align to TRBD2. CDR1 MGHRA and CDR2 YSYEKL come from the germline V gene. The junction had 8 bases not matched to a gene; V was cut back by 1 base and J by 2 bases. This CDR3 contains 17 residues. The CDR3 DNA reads TGCGCCAGCAGCCAAGGGCGGGAGGGCCCCGAGCAAGAGACCCAGTACTTC. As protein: CASSQGREGPEQETQYF.

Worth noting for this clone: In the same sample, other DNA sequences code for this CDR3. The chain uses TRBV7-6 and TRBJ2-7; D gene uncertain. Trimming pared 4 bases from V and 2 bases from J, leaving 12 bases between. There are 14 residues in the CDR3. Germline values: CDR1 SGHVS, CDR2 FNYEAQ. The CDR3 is CASSSTPGTYEQYF. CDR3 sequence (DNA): TGTGCCAGCAGCTCCACCCCTGGCACCTACGAGCAGTACTTC.

DNA of the CDR3: TGTGCCAGCAGAGGGCGGTATCAAGAGACCCAGTACTTC. The encoded protein is CASRGRYQETQYF. J is TRBJ2-5 and V is TRBV14, with D hard to call. This CDR3 has 13 amino acids. Trimming pared 6 bases from V and 2 bases from J, leaving 10 bases between. Germline V gene data show CDR1 as SGHDN and CDR2 as FVKESK. The whole variable domain, filled in from reference TRBV14 and TRBJ2-5, reads EAGVTQFPSHSVIEKGQTVTLRCDPISGHDNLYWYRRVMGKEIKFLLHFVKESKQDESGMPNNRFLAERTGGTYSTLKVQPAELEDSGVYFCASRGRYQETQYFGPGTRLLVL.

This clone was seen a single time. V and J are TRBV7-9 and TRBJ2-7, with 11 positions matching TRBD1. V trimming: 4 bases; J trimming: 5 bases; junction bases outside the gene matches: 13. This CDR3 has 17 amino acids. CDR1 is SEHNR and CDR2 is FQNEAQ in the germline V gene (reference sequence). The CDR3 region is CASSSRNRDRGSHEQYF. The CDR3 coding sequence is TGTGCCAGCAGCTCGCGAAACCGGGACAGGGGGTCCCACGAGCAGTACTTC.

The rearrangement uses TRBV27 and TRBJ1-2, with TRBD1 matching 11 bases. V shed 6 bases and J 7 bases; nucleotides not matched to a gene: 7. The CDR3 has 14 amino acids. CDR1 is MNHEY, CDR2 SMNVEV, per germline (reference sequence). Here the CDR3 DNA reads TGTGCCAGCAGCATCACCGGGACAGGGGGTGGCTACACCTTC. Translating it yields CASSITGTGGGYTF.

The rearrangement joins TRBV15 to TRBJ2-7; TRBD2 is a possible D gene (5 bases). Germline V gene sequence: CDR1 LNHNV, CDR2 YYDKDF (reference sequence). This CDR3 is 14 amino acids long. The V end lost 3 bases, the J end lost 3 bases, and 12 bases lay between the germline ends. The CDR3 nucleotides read TGTGCCACCAGCAGCCGCCCCGGACTCTACGAGCAGTACTTC. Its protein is CATSSRPGLYEQYF.

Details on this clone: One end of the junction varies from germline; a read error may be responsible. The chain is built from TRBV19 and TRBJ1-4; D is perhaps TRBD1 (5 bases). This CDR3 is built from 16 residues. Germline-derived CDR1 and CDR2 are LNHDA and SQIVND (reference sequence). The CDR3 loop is CASNIRARGPGEKLFF. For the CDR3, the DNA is TGTGCCAGTAATATACGGGCGAGGGGACCGGGAGAAAAACTGTTTTTT.

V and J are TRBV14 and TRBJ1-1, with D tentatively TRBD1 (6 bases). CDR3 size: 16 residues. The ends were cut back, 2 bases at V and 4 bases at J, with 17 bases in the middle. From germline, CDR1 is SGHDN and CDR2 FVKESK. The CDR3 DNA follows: TGTGCCAGCAGCCAACCTCAACAGGGCGGTGGCACTGAAGCTTTCTTT. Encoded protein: CASSQPQQGGGTEAFF.

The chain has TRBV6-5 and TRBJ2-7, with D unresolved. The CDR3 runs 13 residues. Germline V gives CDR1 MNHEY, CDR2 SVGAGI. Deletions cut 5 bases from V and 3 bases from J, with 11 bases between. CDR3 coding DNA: TGTGCCAGCAGTCCCTCGGAGAGCTACGAGCAGTACTTC. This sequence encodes CASSPSESYEQYF.

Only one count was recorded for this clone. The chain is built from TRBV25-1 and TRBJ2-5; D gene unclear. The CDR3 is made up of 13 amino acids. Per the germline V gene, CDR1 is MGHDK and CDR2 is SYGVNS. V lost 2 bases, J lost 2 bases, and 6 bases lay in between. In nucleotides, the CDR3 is TGTGCCAGCAGTGAAGGTCTACAAGAGACCCAGTACTTC. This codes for CASSEGLQETQYF.

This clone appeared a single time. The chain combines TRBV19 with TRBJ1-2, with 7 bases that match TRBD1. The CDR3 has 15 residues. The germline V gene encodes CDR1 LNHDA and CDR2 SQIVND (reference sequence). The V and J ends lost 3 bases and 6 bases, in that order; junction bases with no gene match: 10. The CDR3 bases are TGTGCCAGTAGTATCCTTCCGGGACAGTCAGATGGCTACACCTTC. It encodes CASSILPGQSDGYTF.

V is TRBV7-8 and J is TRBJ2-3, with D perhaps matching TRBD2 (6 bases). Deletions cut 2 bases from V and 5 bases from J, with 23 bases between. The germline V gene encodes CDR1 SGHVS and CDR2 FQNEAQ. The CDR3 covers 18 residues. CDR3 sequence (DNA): TGTGCCAGCAGCTTATTTCAGGGCTGGGGGGACCGTCAAGATACGCAGTATTTT. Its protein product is CASSLFQGWGDRQDTQYF.

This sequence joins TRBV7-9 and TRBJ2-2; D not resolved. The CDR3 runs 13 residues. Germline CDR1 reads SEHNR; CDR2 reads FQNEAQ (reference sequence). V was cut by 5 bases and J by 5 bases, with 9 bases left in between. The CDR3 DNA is TGTGCCAGCAGCCAACCCGCTACCGGGGAGCTGTTTTTT. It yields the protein CASSQPATGELFF.